These 23 T cell receptor beta chains were all obtained from the same sample, sequenced in a study of blood T cell repertoires in COVID-19. Here immunoSEQ multiplex PCR was the method, and the copy in TCRdb shows in-frame clones only, minus some. Of about 100,000 clones in the sample, almost 80% are singletons; the top ten hold about 12%. Sequencing used peripheral blood. Receptors were obtained from a woman aged 70 to 79 with acute or convalescent COVID-19.

This clone came up a few times. V usage is TRBV10-1 and J usage is TRBJ1-1; 8 bases align to TRBD1. This CDR3 comprises 20 residues. Germline CDR1 WNHNN, CDR2 SYGVQD (reference sequence). V dropped 1 base and J dropped 3; count of bases not matched to a gene: 19. CDR3 DNA sequence: TGCGCCAGCAGTGAGTTTCGGCATGGCTTGGTGCAGGGGGCGGACACTGAAGCTTTCTTT. It yields the protein CASSEFRHGLVQGADTEAFF.

The chain couples TRBV5-1 to TRBJ2-3; perhaps TRBD1 as D (6 bases). This CDR3 is built from 14 residues. Germline V gives CDR1 SGHRS, CDR2 YFSETQ. V was clipped by 4 bases and J by 6 bases, with 15 bases between them. CDR3 in amino acids: CASSPQGPPDTQYF. The CDR3 DNA reads TGCGCCAGCAGCCCGCAGGGGCCTCCCGATACGCAGTATTTT.

The rearrangement uses TRBV3-1 (or the pseudogene TRBV3-2) and TRBJ1-1; TRBD1 matches at 9 bases. V trimming: 6 bases; J trimming: 4 bases; junction bases outside the gene matches: 6. The length of the CDR3 is 14 residues. Germline-derived CDR1 and CDR2 are LGHDT and YNNKEL (reference sequence). This CDR3 is CASRRAQGATEAFF. The CDR3 DNA reads as TGTGCCAGCAGACGCGCACAGGGGGCCACTGAAGCTTTCTTT.

In DNA form, the CDR3 reads TGTGCCACCAGCAGCCCCGCCGCCAGCTCTGGAAACACCATATATTTT. Translating it yields CATSSPAASSGNTIYF. The chain employs TRBV15 and TRBJ1-3; no firm D call. V dropped 3 bases and J dropped 0 bases, with 12 bases sitting between them. This CDR3 has 16 amino acids. Looked up from germline, CDR1 is LNHNV and CDR2 is YYDKDF (reference sequence). Variable domain in full (rest from reference TRBV15 and TRBJ1-3): DAMVIQNPRYQVTQFGKPVTLSCSQTLNHNVMYWYQQKSSQAPKLLFHYYDKDFNNEADTPDNFQSRRPNTSFCFLDIRSPGLGDTAMYLCATSSPAASSGNTIYFGEGSWLTVV.

This clone has only a few counts. The chain carries TRBV28 and TRBJ1-1, with a possible D match to TRBD1 (6 bases). V shed 4 bases and J shed 8 bases, with 17 bases lying between them. Germline V lookup: CDR1 MDHEN, CDR2 SYDVKM. The CDR3 totals 14 residues. The CDR3 is CASSSGTLRTEAFF. CDR3 in DNA: TGTGCCAGCAGTTCCGGGACACTAAGGACGGAAGCTTTCTTT.

This clone was observed a few times. This rearrangement joins TRBV6-4 to TRBJ2-3; 10 positions match TRBD2. The trim removed 4 bases at V and 3 bases at J, leaving 7 bases unmatched. The CDR3 sequence is 16 residues long. Germline CDR1 MRHNA, CDR2 SNTAGT. The CDR3 nucleotides read TGTGCCAGCAGTGCCTCGGGACTAGCGAGTACAGATACGCAGTATTTT. It translates to CASSASGLASTDTQYF.

This sequence joins TRBV27 and TRBJ1-2, with D perhaps matching TRBD1 (6 bases). The CDR3 spans 13 residues. The V end lost 8 bases, the J end lost 6 bases, and 16 bases lay between the germline ends. Germline lookup yields CDR1 MNHEY and CDR2 SMNVEV (reference sequence). The CDR3: CASSHRVGDGYTF. CDR3 nucleotides: TGTGCCAGCTCTCACAGGGTCGGCGATGGCTACACCTTC.

A few counts support this clone. The rearrangement uses TRBV19 and TRBJ2-5, with 10 bases that match TRBD1. The CDR3 runs 14 residues. The germline V gene has CDR1 LNHDA and CDR2 SQIVND (reference sequence). Trimming at V came to 4 bases and at J to 3 bases, leaving 2 bases not matched to a gene. CDR3 nucleotide sequence: TGTGCCAGTAGTAGGACAGGGGGGGAAGAGACCCAGTACTTC. It specifies CASSRTGGEETQYF.

The table lists this clone with a count of one. The chain uses TRBV3-1 (or the pseudogene TRBV3-2) and TRBJ1-2; TRBD1 is a possible D gene (5 bases). The CDR3 totals 14 residues. From germline, CDR1 is LGHDT and CDR2 YNNKEL (reference sequence). V was cut by 0 bases and J by 8 bases, with 13 bases left in between. CDR3: CASSQDQAGKGYTF. The CDR3 DNA reads TGTGCCAGCAGCCAAGATCAGGCAGGGAAGGGCTACACCTTC.

There are a few counts of this clone. The chain combines TRBV27 with TRBJ2-5; a possible D gene is TRBD1 (6 bases). V lost 4 bases and J 5 bases, leaving 11 bases between the germline ends. Looked up from germline, CDR1 is MNHEY and CDR2 is SMNVEV (reference sequence). The CDR3 contains 13 residues. CDR3 sequence reads: CASSSTGMETQYF. Here the CDR3 DNA reads TGTGCCAGCAGTTCAACAGGGATGGAGACCCAGTACTTC.

V gene TRBV6-4 combines with J gene TRBJ1-2, with a possible D match to TRBD1 (5 bases). V was trimmed by 4 bases and J by 5 bases, leaving 20 bases between them. There are 16 residues in the CDR3. In germline, CDR1 is MRHNA, CDR2 SNTAGT. CDR3 amino acids: CASSALPFDREYGYTF. DNA of the CDR3: TGTGCCAGCAGTGCCCTACCCTTTGACAGAGAGTATGGCTACACCTTC.

The V and J genes are TRBV20-1 and TRBJ1-2, with D possibly matching TRBD1 (6 bases). Germline values: CDR1 DFQATT, CDR2 SNEGSKA (reference sequence). The CDR3 consists of 14 residues. Trimming left V 3 bases short and J 3 bases short, with 14 bases between. This chain's CDR3 is CSASEMGGHYGYTF. The CDR3 nucleotides are TGCAGTGCTAGTGAGATGGGGGGGCACTATGGCTACACCTTC.

The chain links TRBV3-1 (or the pseudogene TRBV3-2) to TRBJ1-2; TRBD1 matches at 8 bases. The germline gives CDR1 LGHDT, CDR2 YNNKEL (reference sequence). Germline trimming cut 7 bases from V and 4 bases from J; bases unmatched to any gene: 5. The CDR3 is 13 amino acids. CDR3: CASTKTGGYGYTF. The CDR3 DNA is TGTGCCAGCACTAAAACAGGGGGCTATGGCTACACCTTC.

This clone was observed at least ten times. The chain combines TRBV29-1 with TRBJ2-3; D is uncertain. Trimming took off 8 bases at V and 4 bases at J, with 10 bases between the two ends. This CDR3 contains 11 residues. Germline loops: CDR1 SQVTM, CDR2 ANQGSEA. The CDR3 DNA is TGCAGCCCGGCGAGCTCAGATACGCAGTATTTT. It codes for CSPASSDTQYF.

The chain uses TRBV7-9 and TRBJ2-3, with 7 positions matching TRBD1. The junction had 7 bases not matched to a gene; V was cut back by 5 bases and J by 5 bases. The CDR3 is 14 amino acids. In germline, CDR1 is SEHNR, CDR2 FQNEAQ (reference sequence). CDR3 nucleotide sequence: TGTGCCAGCAGCCGGACAGGAGACCTAGATACGCAGTATTTT. It is translated as CASSRTGDLDTQYF.

The rearrangement joins TRBV18 to TRBJ1-4, with no clear D. CDR3 length: 11 amino acids. V was clipped by 3 bases and J by 12 bases, with 8 bases between them. Germline CDR1 reads KGHSH; CDR2 reads LQKENI. CDR3 amino acids: CASSPGEELFF. Here the CDR3 DNA reads TGTGCCAGCTCACCTGGAGAAGAACTGTTTTTT. The whole variable domain, filled in from reference TRBV18 and TRBJ1-4, reads NAGVMQNPRHLVRRRGQEARLRCSPMKGHSHVYWYRQLPEEGLKFMVYLQKENIIDESGMPKERFSAEFPKEGPSILRIQQVVRGDSAAYFCASSPGEELFFGSGTQLSVL.

CDR3 residues: CASSPQGANRYGYTF. The CDR3 bases are TGTGCCAGCTCACCACAGGGAGCGAACCGATATGGCTACACCTTC. The genes are TRBV18 and TRBJ1-2; D not certain. Germline loops: CDR1 KGHSH, CDR2 LQKENI. The CDR3 covers 15 residues. Trimming left V 1 base short and J 5 bases short, with 14 bases between.

This clone was counted between two and nine times. V usage is TRBV5-1 and J usage is TRBJ2-2, with D possibly TRBD2 on 6 matching bases. The CDR3 length is 14 residues. Germline V gene data show CDR1 as SGHRS and CDR2 as YFSETQ. Trimming took 6 bases from V and 4 from J, leaving 13 bases between them. As DNA, the CDR3 is TGCGCCAGCACTGAAGGAGGGGCCACCGGGGAGCTGTTTTTT. It translates to CASTEGGATGELFF. The variable domain in full, with the rest retrieved from reference TRBV5-1 and TRBJ2-2, is KAGVTQTPRYLIKTRGQQVTLSCSPISGHRSVSWYQQTPGQGLQFLFEYFSETQRNKGNFPGRFSGRQFSNSRSEMNVSTLELGDSALYLCASTEGGATGELFFGEGSRLTVL.

This clone was observed a handful of times. The rearrangement joins TRBV5-1 to TRBJ1-5; weak D call: TRBD1 (5 bases). The germline gives CDR1 SGHRS, CDR2 YFSETQ. V lost 5 bases, J lost 7 bases, and 13 bases lay in between. The CDR3 length is 13 residues. CDR3: CASRLQDEQPQHF. The CDR3 DNA sequence: TGCGCCAGCAGATTACAGGACGAACAGCCCCAGCATTTT.

V gene TRBV4-2 combines with J gene TRBJ2-5, with TRBD2 matching 10 bases. This CDR3 is built from 19 residues. V was clipped by 1 base and J by 3 bases; unmatched bases: 14. Germline V lookup: CDR1 LGHNA, CDR2 YNFKEQ. The CDR3 is CASSQGVLSRLAGEETQYF. In DNA, the CDR3 is TGTGCCAGCAGCCAAGGAGTCCTATCGCGGCTAGCGGGGGAAGAGACCCAGTACTTC.

The chain couples TRBV4-3 to TRBJ1-1; D is unresolved. Germline values: CDR1 LGHNA, CDR2 YSLEER. The length of the CDR3 is 15 residues. The ends were cut back, 4 bases at V and 2 bases at J, with 14 bases in the middle. This CDR3 is CASSRGGTLNTEAFF. The CDR3 DNA sequence: TGCGCCAGCAGCCGGGGAGGCACCCTTAACACTGAAGCTTTCTTT.

The rearrangement joins TRBV5-6 to TRBJ2-6; TRBD1 is a possible D gene (6 bases). V lost 4 bases to trimming and J lost 2 bases, with 10 bases between them. The CDR3 covers 15 residues. The germline gives CDR1 SGHDT, CDR2 YYEEEE. In DNA, the CDR3 is TGTGCCAGCAGCGCAGGGGTCCCTGGGGCCAACGTCCTGACTTTC. Its translation: CASSAGVPGANVLTF.

The sample holds one count of this clone. The rearrangement uses TRBV10-3 and TRBJ1-2, with D perhaps matching TRBD1 (5 bases). The CDR3 runs 14 residues. Germline loops: CDR1 ENHRY, CDR2 SYGVKD. The germline V and J ends were trimmed by 10 bases and 0 bases, with 15 bases remaining between them. The DNA of the CDR3 is TGTGCCACCAGGGTAGACACCCCTAACTATGGCTACACCTTC. Amino acids: CATRVDTPNYGYTF.